Listed below are T cell receptor beta chains from one sample, sequenced in a study of identical twins. Each CDR3 protein gets one entry after TCRdb re-called the 5' RACE reads with MiXCR. In the table there are around 490,000 distinct CDR3 sequences, about 20% of which are singletons. These data were likewise used in another study, on yellow fever vaccine responses in identical twins.

The sample comprised CD4+ T cells sorted from blood. The receptors stem from a woman aged 18-29 years in good health. Each CDR3 is given with its conserved first and last residue. The D gene is left open where the match is weak. Part of the rows lack a size; the others show once, few, many or a class for expanded clones.

.,TRBJ2-3,.,TRBV13,TGTGCCAGCAGCAAAGCCGCTACAGCAGATACGCAGTATTTT,CASSKAATADTQYF
TRBD2,TRBJ2-2,.,TRBV6-5,TGTGCCAGCAGTTCCCCAGCGGGGACGAACACCGGGGAGCTGTTTTTT,CASSSPAGTNTGELFF
TRBD1,TRBJ2-1,few,TRBV24-1,TGTGCCACCAGTGACCAGACAGGGAAAGACTACAATGAGCAGTTCTTC,CATSDQTGKDYNEQFF
.,TRBJ2-3,.,TRBV7-3,TGTGCCAGCAGCTTAATCGGGGAGTTGGGAGATACGCAGTATTTT,CASSLIGELGDTQYF
TRBD1,TRBJ2-7,few,TRBV5-1,TGCGCCAGCAGCCAGAGGACAGGGGGAGCGGGAGCTTCCTACGAGCAGTACTTC,CASSQRTGGAGASYEQYF
TRBD2,TRBJ2-5,few,TRBV5-1,TGCGCCAGCAGCTCCGTGTATCCGGGACTAGCGGGAAAGCAAGAGACCCAGTACTTC,CASSSVYPGLAGKQETQYF
.,TRBJ2-1,.,TRBV7-6,TGTGCCAGCAGCGTTCGACAGGCCAAGTCCCAGAATGAGCAGTTCTTC,CASSVRQAKSQNEQFF
.,TRBJ1-3,few,TRBV28,TGTGCCAGCAGTTTACCCCGGACAGCTGGAAACACCATATATTTT,CASSLPRTAGNTIYF
TRBD2,TRBJ2-5,few,TRBV20-1,TGCAGTGCTAGCGGGGGGGCTCAAGAGACCCAGTACTTC,CSASGGAQETQYF
.,TRBJ2-2,.,TRBV7-9,TGTGCCAGCACCTCCACAGGAGGGGTGACCGGGGAGCTGTTTTTT,CASTSTGGVTGELFF
TRBD1,TRBJ1-4,few,TRBV7-6,TGTGCCAGCAGCTGGACAGGGTTCAATGAAAAGCTGTTTTTT,CASSWTGFNEKLFF
.,TRBJ2-5,few,TRBV4-1,TGCGCCAGCAGCCAAGCCCTACAAGAGACCCAGTACTTC,CASSQALQETQYF
.,TRBJ1-1,few,TRBV24-1,TGTGCCACCAGTGATTCACAGGGAAGGTCCCGAGCTTTCTTT,CATSDSQGRSRAFF
TRBD1,TRBJ1-3,.,TRBV3-1,TGTGCCAGCAGCCGACAGGGTGGAAACACCATATATTTT,CASSRQGGNTIYF
.,TRBJ2-1,few,TRBV10-2,TGCGCCAGCAGTGAGTCGACTAGTAGTGGCGATGAGCAGTTCTTC,CASSESTSSGDEQFF
TRBD1,TRBJ2-4,few,TRBV10-3,TGTGCCATCAAGGGGGCGGGCGAAAACATTCAGTACTTC,CAIKGAGENIQYF
.,TRBJ1-6,few,TRBV5-1,TGCGCCAGCAGCTTGGGTGGCATTCCCTTAAGCTCCTATAATTCACCCCTCCACTTT,CASSLGGIPLSSYNSPLHF
.,TRBJ2-1,.,TRBV6-2/TRBV6-3,TGTGCCAGCGGCGAGAGACTAGGGGCCAATGAGCAGTTCTTC,CASGERLGANEQFF
TRBD1,TRBJ2-2,.,TRBV2,TGTGCCAGCGGGGTCACAGGGGGTACCGGGGAGCTGTTTTTT,CASGVTGGTGELFF
TRBD1,TRBJ1-2,.,TRBV12-3/TRBV12-4,TGTGCCAGCAGTCCCAGGGGGACATTCTATGGCTACACCTTC,CASSPRGTFYGYTF
TRBD1,TRBJ2-3,.,TRBV7-9,TGTGCCAGCAGCTCACCGGGACAGACTTTCACAGATACGCAGTATTTT,CASSSPGQTFTDTQYF
.,TRBJ1-1,.,TRBV28,TGTGCCAGCAGCGGCTCAGATGAAGCTTTCTTT,CASSGSDEAFF
.,TRBJ1-4,.,TRBV20-1,TGCAGTGCTAGAGATCCCCAGGCGGCAACTAATGAAAAACTGTTTTTT,CSARDPQAATNEKLFF
.,TRBJ2-5,few,TRBV6-5,TGTGCCAGCAGTTACGGGGGGTTGGAGACCCAGTACTTC,CASSYGGLETQYF
TRBD2,TRBJ2-5,.,TRBV20-1,TGCAGTGCACAACAGGAGACTAGCGTGGGAGAGACCCAGTACTTC,CSAQQETSVGETQYF
TRBD1,TRBJ2-5,few,TRBV5-1,TGCGCCAGCAGCTTCGAGGGGGCGAAGAATTCGGGGACCCAGTACTTC,CASSFEGAKNSGTQYF
TRBD1,TRBJ2-7,.,TRBV5-5,TGTGCCAGCAGCGGGGGACAGGTCTACTACGAGCAGTACTTC,CASSGGQVYYEQYF
TRBD2,TRBJ2-2,.,TRBV27,TGTGCCAGCAGTGCGACGGGACTAGCGTTTACCGGGGAGCTGTTTTTT,CASSATGLAFTGELFF
.,TRBJ2-1,few,TRBV5-1,TGCGCCAGCAGCTTGGTTTTGCGTAGCCCTAACTCCTACAATGAGCAGTTCTTC,CASSLVLRSPNSYNEQFF